A single sample gave rise to the 9 T cell receptor beta chains below, sequenced in a study of cytomegalovirus exposure and HLA in healthy donors. In the PCR, 60 Vbeta and 13 Jbeta primers were used. Libraries were prepared by immunoSEQ multiplex PCR; TCRdb keeps only in-frame clonotypes and omits some of them. In the table there are around 210,000 clones, about 76% of which are singletons. Sequenced material: PBMCs. These receptors all come from a male donor in good health and CMV-seropositive.

This chain joins TRBV9 and TRBJ2-3; tentative D call: TRBD2 (6 bases). CDR3 length: 16 residues. Germline V lookup: CDR1 SGDLS, CDR2 YYNGEE. Trimming took 2 bases from V and 0 from J, leaving 13 bases between them. The CDR3 here is CASSVATSFSTDTQYF. CDR3 DNA sequence: TGTGCCAGCAGCGTGGCCACTAGCTTCAGCACAGATACGCAGTATTTT.

This chain links TRBV18 with TRBJ2-7, with 7 positions matching TRBD2. With 3 bases clipped from V and 6 bases from J, the junction kept 2 bases outside the gene matches. The CDR3 consists of 12 residues. Germline values: CDR1 KGHSH, CDR2 LQKENI. CDR3 DNA sequence: TGTGCCAGCTCACCCTGGGAGGGCGAGCAGTACTTC. It codes for CASSPWEGEQYF.

The rearrangement uses TRBV4-3 and TRBJ2-5; TRBD1 is a possible D gene (6 bases). The J call may be in error: the DNA end matches TRBJ2-7 better. The CDR3 sequence is 14 residues long. Germline V gene lookup returns CDR1 LGHNA and CDR2 YSLEER. The CDR3 bases are TGCGCCAGCAGCCAAGAGACAGGACCCTACGAGCAGTACTTC. This translates into CASSQETGPYEQYF.

The chain couples TRBV6-5 to TRBJ1-6; D unresolved. Trimming shortened V by 6 bases and J by 7 bases, and 16 bases separated the two germline ends. CDR1 is MNHEY, CDR2 SVGAGI, per germline. The CDR3 has 15 amino acids. CDR3 sequence (DNA): TGTGCCAGCAGGACCCCGGGAGGACCGAATTCACCCCTCCACTTT. Translated: CASRTPGGPNSPLHF.

This chain joins TRBV9 and TRBJ2-1, with TRBD2 identical over 7 bases. The CDR3 has 14 amino acids. Trimming removed 3 bases from V and 6 bases from J; junction bases left unmatched: 6. Germline V lookup: CDR1 SGDLS, CDR2 YYNGEE. Here the CDR3 DNA reads TGTGCCAGCAGCGCAAGGACTAGGGGCAATGAGCAGTTCTTC. Translation: CASSARTRGNEQFF.

The J gene is TRBJ1-5, the V gene TRBV7-2; 9 bases match TRBD1. The junction had 5 bases not matched to a gene; V was cut back by 5 bases and J by 6 bases. The germline V gene encodes CDR1 SGHTA and CDR2 FQGNSA. This CDR3 contains 14 residues. This chain's CDR3 is CASSQGTGSQPQHF. The CDR3 DNA is TGTGCCAGCAGCCAGGGGACAGGGAGTCAGCCCCAGCATTTT.

J is TRBJ1-6 and V is TRBV6-5; TRBD1 agrees at 8 bases. V shed 6 bases, J shed 8 bases, and the junction held 9 bases outside the gene matches. From germline, CDR1 is MNHEY and CDR2 SVGAGI. The CDR3 covers 15 residues. The CDR3 loop is CASRSQGAIHSPLHF. DNA for the CDR3: TGTGCCAGCAGAAGTCAGGGGGCGATTCATTCACCCCTCCACTTT.

The count of this clone is one. The germline gene is not matched at one end of the junction; a read error may be the cause. The rearrangement uses TRBV13 and TRBJ2-7; 16 positions match TRBD2. The V gene's germline CDR1 is PRHDT and CDR2 FYEKMQ (reference sequence). CDR3 length equals 17 residues. As DNA, the CDR3 is TGTGCCAGCGGCTTGGGACTAGCGGGGGGGAACTCCTACGAGCAGTACTTC. It yields the protein CASGLGLAGGNSYEQYF. Supplemented by reference TRBV13 and TRBJ2-7, the full variable domain reads AAGVIQSPRHLIKEKRETATLKCYPIPRHDTVYWYQQGPGQDPQFLISFYEKMQSDKGSIPDRFSAQQFSDYHSELNMSSLELGDSALYFCASGLGLAGGNSYEQYFGPGTRLTVT.

This clone was counted a single time. This chain connects TRBV2 to TRBJ1-5; D might be TRBD1 (5 bases). This CDR3 comprises 13 residues. Germline CDR1 SNHLY, CDR2 FYNNEI. Trimming left V 6 bases short and J 9 bases short, with 15 bases between. CDR3 nucleotides: TGTGCCAGCAGGGGGGAGGGTTTACCGCCCCAGCATTTT. It yields the protein CASRGEGLPPQHF.